This record covers a single TCR beta chain. The antigen is not known. This record belongs to a study of T cell responses to AZD1222 COVID-19 vaccine. This CDR3 has 12 amino acids. Trimming took off 2 bases at V and 10 bases at J, with 9 bases between the two ends. Germline values: CDR1 MGHDK, CDR2 SYGVNS. Study-level findings and limits: Donor demographics were predominantly white British with a female majority; clonal diversity may be underestimated.

Clones were sequenced by immunoSEQ multiplex PCR, and TCRdb holds only the in-frame ones, with some missing. The data contain around 140,000 clones, approximately 83% of them seen just once; the ten biggest clones take up less than 9.5%. The source is an adult in good health. This chain links TRBV25-1 with TRBJ2-1; no firm D call. The sample here was peripheral blood, taken on day 0 of AZD1222 vaccination. This chain's CDR3 is CASSELWTEQFF. The DNA of the CDR3 is TGTGCCAGCAGTGAACTTTGGACCGAGCAGTTCTTC.